A selection of T cell receptor beta chains follows, all from one sample in a study of cytomegalovirus exposure and HLA in healthy donors. TCRdb's copy holds only in-frame clones and misses some; the assay was immunoSEQ multiplex PCR. The sample yields about 150,000 clones, approximately 82% seen once. The specimen sequenced was PBMCs. These receptors were obtained from a man younger than 30 in good health and CMV-seropositive. CDR3s include the opening cysteine and the closing phenylalanine or tryptophan. Each record gives: J gene, CDR3 length, D gene, clone size, V gene, CDR3 protein, CDR3 DNA. The D gene is left open where the match is weak. Some rows mark clone size as missing; the rest say once, few, many or name a class of expanded clone.

J: TRBJ2-1
length: 13
D: .
size: .
V: TRBV6-1
CDR3: CASSEGQYNEQFF
DNA: TGTGCCAGCAGTGAAGGACAGTACAATGAGCAGTTCTTC

J: TRBJ2-3
length: 17
D: TRBD2
size: .
V: TRBV5-1
CDR3: CASSYPGLAGAGDTQYF
DNA: TGCGCCAGCAGCTACCCGGGACTAGCGGGAGCAGGAGATACGCAGTATTTT

J: TRBJ1-2
length: 13
D: TRBD1
size: .
V: TRBV19
CDR3: CASSIQNRGGYTF
DNA: TGTGCCAGTAGTATCCAAAACAGGGGCGGCTACACCTTC

J: TRBJ2-1
length: 13
D: .
size: .
V: TRBV9
CDR3: CASSVDLAGEQFF
DNA: TGTGCCAGCAGCGTAGATCTGGCAGGCGAGCAGTTCTTC

J: TRBJ2-1
length: 15
D: TRBD2
size: .
V: TRBV14
CDR3: CASSPMAGEVCEQFF
DNA: TGTGCCAGCAGCCCCATGGCGGGAGAGGTATGTGAGCAGTTCTTC

J: TRBJ1-3
length: 15
D: .
size: .
V: TRBV6-1
CDR3: CASSESPSRGNTIYF
DNA: TGTGCCAGCAGTGAATCCCCGAGCCGTGGAAACACCATATATTTT

J: TRBJ2-1
length: 15
D: TRBD2
size: .
V: TRBV5-4
CDR3: CASSPRSTSGNEQFF
DNA: TGTGCCAGCAGCCCCAGGTCCACTAGCGGGAATGAGCAGTTCTTC

J: TRBJ2-7
length: 11
D: .
size: .
V: TRBV25-1
CDR3: CASSEIREQYF
DNA: TGTGCCAGCAGTGAAATCAGGGAGCAGTACTTC

J: TRBJ2-3
length: 14
D: .
size: .
V: TRBV5-1
CDR3: CASSRRLFSDTQYF
DNA: TGCGCCAGCAGCCGGAGACTGTTCTCAGATACGCAGTATTTT

J: TRBJ2-1
length: 16
D: .
size: .
V: TRBV25-1
CDR3: CASSKPGLVSYNEQFF
DNA: TGTGCCAGCAGTAAACCGGGACTTGTGTCTTACAATGAGCAGTTCTTC

J: TRBJ2-7
length: 17
D: .
size: .
V: TRBV21-1
CDR3: CASSKDGTSGDTYEQYF
DNA: TGTGCCAGCAGCAAAGACGGGACTAGCGGAGACACCTACGAGCAGTACTTC

J: TRBJ1-2
length: 13
D: .
size: .
V: TRBV19
CDR3: CASSWTETYGYTF
DNA: TGTGCCAGTAGCTGGACAGAGACCTATGGCTACACCTTC

J: TRBJ2-7
length: 12
D: .
size: .
V: TRBV27
CDR3: CASSSSSYEQYF
DNA: TGTGCCAGCAGTTCGTCCTCCTACGAGCAGTACTTC

J: TRBJ2-1
length: 17
D: TRBD2
size: .
V: TRBV4-2
CDR3: CASSQGLAGAGANEQFF
DNA: TGTGCCAGCAGCCAAGGACTAGCGGGAGCCGGTGCCAATGAGCAGTTCTTC

J: TRBJ1-1
length: 15
D: .
size: .
V: TRBV9
CDR3: CASSVGKGGGTEAFF
DNA: TGTGCCAGCAGCGTAGGTAAGGGTGGAGGGACTGAAGCTTTCTTT

J: TRBJ1-5
length: 15
D: TRBD1
size: .
V: TRBV28
CDR3: CASSAGTGMYQPQHF
DNA: TGTGCCAGCAGTGCCGGGACAGGGATGTATCAGCCCCAGCATTTT

J: TRBJ1-5
length: 12
D: .
size: few
V: TRBV9
CDR3: CASSSGYQPQHF
DNA: TGTGCCAGCAGCTCGGGGTATCAGCCCCAGCATTTT

J: TRBJ1-1
length: 13
D: .
size: .
V: TRBV6-1
CDR3: CATSEQVVTEAFF
DNA: TGTGCCACCTCCGAACAGGTTGTCACTGAAGCTTTCTTT

J: TRBJ1-3
length: 16
D: TRBD1
size: .
V: TRBV7-9
CDR3: CASSQGDRHSGNTIYF
DNA: TGTGCCAGCAGTCAGGGGGACAGACACTCTGGAAACACCATATATTTT

J: TRBJ2-1
length: 20
D: TRBD2
size: .
V: TRBV4-2
CDR3: CASSQVRGLAGARTRYEQFF
DNA: TGTGCCAGCAGCCAAGTTCGGGGACTAGCGGGAGCGAGGACACGTTATGAGCAGTTCTTC

J: TRBJ1-1
length: 16
D: .
size: .
V: TRBV6-1
CDR3: CASSEAASASGTEAFF
DNA: TGTGCCAGCAGTGAGGCTGCGAGTGCGTCAGGCACTGAAGCTTTCTTT

J: TRBJ1-5
length: 12
D: .
size: .
V: TRBV7-9
CDR3: CASSLVGQPQHF
DNA: TGTGCCAGCAGCTTAGTCGGTCAGCCCCAGCATTTT

J: TRBJ1-1
length: 14
D: TRBD1
size: .
V: TRBV7-9
CDR3: CASSPGQLGTEAFF
DNA: TGTGCCAGCAGCCCGGGACAGTTGGGCACTGAAGCTTTCTTT

J: TRBJ2-5
length: 11
D: .
size: few
V: TRBV30
CDR3: CAWSVLVSQYF
DNA: TGTGCCTGGAGTGTACTGGTGTCCCAGTACTTC

J: TRBJ2-7
length: 15
D: TRBD1
size: .
V: TRBV7-2
CDR3: CASSPRTGGLYEQYF
DNA: TGTGCCAGCAGCCCAAGGACAGGGGGCCTATACGAGCAGTACTTC

J: TRBJ2-3
length: 12
D: .
size: .
V: TRBV7-2
CDR3: CASSKTTDTQYF
DNA: TGTGCCAGCAGCAAGACTACCGATACGCAGTATTTT

J: TRBJ2-1
length: 15
D: TRBD2
size: .
V: TRBV10-3
CDR3: CATDSGLAGYNEQFF
DNA: TGTGCCACCGACTCGGGACTAGCGGGGTACAATGAGCAGTTCTTC

J: TRBJ2-7
length: 15
D: TRBD1
size: .
V: TRBV7-2
CDR3: CASSLAGQVDYEQYF
DNA: TGTGCCAGCAGCTTAGCGGGACAGGTGGACTACGAGCAGTACTTC

J: TRBJ1-5
length: 14
D: TRBD1
size: .
V: TRBV19
CDR3: CASSIQGAYQPQHF
DNA: TGTGCCAGTAGTATCCAGGGGGCTTATCAGCCCCAGCATTTT

J: TRBJ2-7
length: 15
D: TRBD2
size: once
V: TRBV6-5
CDR3: CASSPWTSGSYEQYF
DNA: TGTGCCAGCAGTCCCTGGACTAGCGGGTCCTACGAGCAGTACTTC

J: TRBJ2-5
length: 13
D: TRBD1
size: .
V: TRBV27
CDR3: CASSHRGQETQYF
DNA: TGTGCCAGCAGCCACAGGGGGCAAGAGACCCAGTACTTC

J: TRBJ1-2
length: 14
D: .
size: .
V: TRBV9
CDR3: CASSTTGKNYGYTF
DNA: TGTGCCAGCAGCACAACAGGGAAGAACTATGGCTACACCTTC

J: TRBJ1-5
length: 18
D: TRBD1
size: .
V: TRBV15
CDR3: CATSRGDRGLFSNQPQHF
DNA: TGTGCCACCAGCAGAGGGGACAGGGGACTTTTTAGCAATCAGCCCCAGCATTTT

J: TRBJ2-3
length: 14
D: TRBD2
size: .
V: TRBV4-1
CDR3: CASSQGTSGDTQYF
DNA: TGCGCCAGCAGCCAGGGGACTAGCGGGGATACGCAGTATTTT

J: TRBJ2-7
length: 12
D: TRBD2
size: few
V: TRBV10-2
CDR3: CATSGGAYEQYF
DNA: TGCGCCACCTCCGGGGGGGCCTACGAGCAGTACTTC

J: TRBJ2-1
length: 14
D: TRBD1
size: .
V: TRBV7-3
CDR3: CASSTNRGINEQFF
DNA: TGTGCCAGCAGCACAAACAGGGGTATCAATGAGCAGTTCTTC

J: TRBJ2-1
length: 17
D: TRBD2
size: .
V: TRBV27
CDR3: CASSAWVSGRVVNEQFF
DNA: TGTGCCAGCAGTGCATGGGTTAGCGGGAGAGTGGTCAATGAGCAGTTCTTC

J: TRBJ2-3
length: 15
D: TRBD2
size: .
V: TRBV27
CDR3: CASSFSGTSTDTQYF
DNA: TGTGCCAGCAGTTTTAGCGGGACTAGCACAGATACGCAGTATTTT

J: TRBJ2-1
length: 15
D: TRBD2
size: .
V: TRBV5-4
CDR3: CASSRPQRENNEQFF
DNA: TGTGCCAGCAGCCGTCCCCAGCGGGAGAACAATGAGCAGTTCTTC

J: TRBJ1-2
length: 13
D: TRBD1
size: .
V: TRBV28
CDR3: CASSFPGGYGYTF
DNA: TGTGCCAGCAGTTTCCCAGGGGGCTATGGCTACACCTTC

J: TRBJ2-7
length: 13
D: TRBD2
size: .
V: TRBV6-6
CDR3: CASSLAGGYEQYF
DNA: TGTGCCAGCAGCCTAGCGGGAGGCTACGAGCAGTACTTC

J: TRBJ2-1
length: 15
D: .
size: few
V: TRBV15
CDR3: CATRKIYRDLHEQFF
DNA: TGTGCCACCCGAAAAATATACAGGGACCTCCATGAGCAGTTCTTC

J: TRBJ2-3
length: 15
D: .
size: once
V: TRBV7-8
CDR3: CASSPDLIRTDTQYF
DNA: TGTGCCAGCAGCCCCGACTTGATTCGAACAGATACGCAGTATTTT

J: TRBJ2-3
length: 16
D: TRBD2
size: once
V: TRBV7-2
CDR3: CASSLQGTSGLDTQYF
DNA: TGTGCCAGCAGCTTACAAGGGACTAGCGGGTTGGATACGCAGTATTTT

J: TRBJ1-1
length: 14
D: .
size: .
V: TRBV18
CDR3: CASSPMGGDTEAFF
DNA: TGTGCCAGCTCACCAATGGGGGGGGACACTGAAGCTTTCTTT

J: TRBJ1-5
length: 12
D: .
size: once
V: TRBV2
CDR3: CASQAVRQPQHF
DNA: TGTGCCAGCCAGGCAGTTCGCCAGCCCCAGCATTTT

J: TRBJ2-7
length: 15
D: TRBD2
size: .
V: TRBV6-1
CDR3: CASSDRTSASYEQYF
DNA: TGTGCCAGCAGTGATAGGACTAGCGCCTCCTACGAGCAGTACTTC

J: TRBJ1-2
length: 17
D: .
size: .
V: TRBV6-1
CDR3: CASSDPPFQGRIYGYTF
DNA: TGTGCCAGCAGTGACCCTCCGTTTCAGGGCAGGATCTATGGCTACACCTTC

J: TRBJ2-1
length: 15
D: TRBD2
size: .
V: TRBV27
CDR3: CASRGLVTSGTAQFF
DNA: TGTGCCAGCAGAGGGTTGGTAACTAGCGGGACAGCGCAGTTCTTC

J: TRBJ1-1
length: 15
D: TRBD1
size: .
V: TRBV5-4
CDR3: CASSLPGQGYTEAFF
DNA: TGTGCCAGCAGCCTCCCGGGACAGGGATACACTGAAGCTTTCTTT

J: TRBJ1-5
length: 16
D: TRBD1
size: .
V: TRBV19
CDR3: CATSRDSHYSNQPQHF
DNA: TGTGCCACCAGCCGGGACAGTCACTATAGCAATCAGCCCCAGCATTTT

J: TRBJ1-1
length: 13
D: .
size: .
V: TRBV28
CDR3: CASSLKGSYGAFF
DNA: TGTGCCAGCAGTTTGAAAGGGAGTTATGGAGCTTTCTTT

J: TRBJ1-1
length: 14
D: .
size: .
V: TRBV6-1
CDR3: CASSEDLTGTEAFF
DNA: TGTGCCAGCAGTGAAGATTTGACGGGCACTGAAGCTTTCTTT

J: TRBJ2-7
length: 14
D: .
size: once
V: TRBV19
CDR3: CASSSDPGGTEQYF
DNA: TGTGCCAGTAGCTCAGATCCTGGAGGTACCGAGCAGTACTTC

J: TRBJ2-1
length: 11
D: .
size: .
V: TRBV5-1
CDR3: CASSSTGEQFF
DNA: TGCGCCAGCAGCTCTACCGGTGAGCAGTTCTTC

J: TRBJ2-3
length: 16
D: TRBD2
size: .
V: TRBV5-1
CDR3: CASSLAVLARADTQYF
DNA: TGCGCCAGCAGCTTGGCCGTACTAGCGAGGGCAGATACGCAGTATTTT

J: TRBJ1-2
length: 16
D: TRBD1
size: .
V: TRBV9
CDR3: CASSVRLQGANYGYTF
DNA: TGTGCCAGCAGCGTTAGATTACAGGGGGCGAACTATGGCTACACCTTC

J: TRBJ2-3
length: 13
D: .
size: .
V: TRBV7-3
CDR3: CASKKGYTDTQYF
DNA: TGTGCCAGCAAAAAGGGGTACACAGATACGCAGTATTTT

J: TRBJ2-1
length: 12
D: .
size: .
V: TRBV30
CDR3: CAWSWSRNEQFF
DNA: TGTGCCTGGAGCTGGAGCCGCAATGAGCAGTTCTTC

J: TRBJ2-7
length: 13
D: .
size: .
V: TRBV5-5
CDR3: CASSLAAAYEQYF
DNA: TGTGCCAGCAGCTTGGCCGCAGCCTACGAGCAGTACTTC